These 10 T cell receptor beta chains share one sample of origin, sequenced in a study of naive and memory T cell subsets. Ligated cDNA underwent four rounds of PCR with nested alpha and beta constant region primers and SP2. In TCRdb, the UMI-ligation and nested PCR reads were re-called with MiXCR into one record per CDR3 protein. The table includes 25,000 to 30,000 distinct CDR3 sequences, 5% to 5.5% detected once. TCR cDNA received a 3' ligated oligonucleotide that carried a UMI. What was sequenced was blood. The receptors come from an adult in good health.

A few counts support this clonotype. Here the CDR3 DNA reads TGTGCCAGCAGTTTTTTTAACACTGAAGCTTTCTTT. Translating gives CASSFFNTEAFF. The chain carries TRBV5-4 and TRBJ1-1, with unresolved D. This CDR3 contains 12 residues. The V end lost 5 bases, the J end lost 2 bases, and 7 bases lay between the germline ends. CDR1 is SGHNT, CDR2 YYREEE, per germline (reference sequence).

In regard to this clonotype: This may be a read error, as it is one base from a much larger clone. This chain uses TRBV29-1 with TRBJ1-2; D unresolved. Per the germline V gene, CDR1 is SQVTM and CDR2 is ANQGSEA. The CDR3 length is 12 residues. For the CDR3, the DNA is TGCATCGTTGCTCCCGTGGTTGGTGGCTACACCTTC. It is translated as CIVAPVVGGYTF. Combining the CDR3 with reference TRBV29-1 and TRBJ1-2 gives the whole variable domain SAVISQKPSRDICQRGTSLTIQCQVDSQVTMMFWYRQQPGQSLTLIATANQGSEATYESGFVIDKFPISRPNLTFSTLTVSNMSPEDSSIYLCIVAPVVGGYTFGSGTRLTVV.

This clonotype was recorded at least ten times. This chain uses TRBV28 with TRBJ2-3; unclear D gene. This CDR3 spans 15 amino acids. The ends were cut back, 2 bases at V and 2 bases at J, with 11 bases in the middle. The germline V gene encodes CDR1 MDHEN and CDR2 SYDVKM. In DNA form, the CDR3 reads TGTGCCAGCAGTTTAGCGGTTATAAACACAGATACGCAGTATTTT. This sequence encodes CASSLAVINTDTQYF.

This clonotype rates as medium-sized (0.01 to 0.1%). This chain's CDR3 is CSVASANNEQFF. The CDR3 coding sequence is TGCAGCGTTGCTAGCGCAAACAATGAGCAGTTCTTC. The rearrangement joins TRBV29-1 to TRBJ2-1; a weak D match, TRBD2 (6 bases). Germline V gives CDR1 SQVTM, CDR2 ANQGSEA. The V gene lost 4 bases and the J gene lost 5 bases, with 9 bases spanning the gap. The CDR3 has 12 residues.

Regarding this clonotype: Possible read error: a much larger clone is one base away. The chain uses TRBV28 and TRBJ2-1, with 7 bases matching TRBD2. This CDR3 contains 20 residues. The V and J ends lost 2 bases and 1 base, in that order; junction bases with no gene match: 17. Germline V gene data show CDR1 as MDHEN and CDR2 as SYDVKM. The CDR3 DNA reads as TGTGCCAGCAGTTTAGGCGGACTAGTGGGAGGGGCGGTATCCTACAATGAGCAGTTCTTC. This sequence encodes CASSLGGLVGGAVSYNEQFF.

The sample holds many counts of this clonotype. The chain has TRBV5-1 and TRBJ1-1; D unclear. The CDR3 consists of 13 residues. Germline V CDR1 and CDR2: SGHRS, YFSETQ. Trimming pared 0 bases from V and 4 bases from J, leaving 7 bases between. CDR3 protein: CASSLGSATEAFF. CDR3 in DNA: TGCGCCAGCAGCTTGGGGTCCGCCACTGAAGCTTTCTTT. Drawing the rest from reference TRBV5-1 and TRBJ1-1, the complete variable domain is KAGVTQTPRYLIKTRGQQVTLSCSPISGHRSVSWYQQTPGQGLQFLFEYFSETQRNKGNFPGRFSGRQFSNSRSEMNVSTLELGDSALYLCASSLGSATEAFFGQGTRLTVV.

This clonotype was found many times. The V and J genes are TRBV29-1 and TRBJ2-7; 10 bases map to TRBD1. Germline V gene sequence: CDR1 SQVTM, CDR2 ANQGSEA. The J segment lost 0 bases and the V segment lost 4 bases, leaving 3 bases of the junction unmatched. CDR3 length equals 14 residues. CDR3 nucleotides: TGCAGCGTTGGGGACAGGGGAAGCTCCTACGAGCAGTACTTC. The encoded protein is CSVGDRGSSYEQYF.

This clonotype was counted many times. V is TRBV10-3 and J is TRBJ2-6; D is possibly TRBD2 (7 bases). The CDR3 consists of 14 residues. Germline values: CDR1 ENHRY, CDR2 SYGVKD. Trimming removed 6 bases at V and 13 bases at J, with 19 bases between. Here the CDR3 reads CAIRRGEGLQVLTF. CDR3 coding DNA: TGTGCCATCAGGAGGGGGGAGGGCCTCCAGGTCCTGACTTTC.

This clonotype has just a few counts. The genes are TRBV30 and TRBJ2-2; D might be TRBD1 (5 bases). The V end lost 5 bases, the J end lost 6 bases, and 7 bases lay between the germline ends. From germline, CDR1 is GTSNPN and CDR2 SVGIG (reference sequence). There are 11 residues in the CDR3. The CDR3 sequence: CAWQGAGELFF. The CDR3, as DNA: TGTGCCTGGCAGGGTGCCGGGGAGCTGTTTTTT.

This clonotype was observed many times. This chain links TRBV20-1 with TRBJ1-1; D not certain. Per germline, CDR1 DFQATT and CDR2 SNEGSKA (reference sequence). With 6 bases removed from V and 1 base from J, the gap between germline ends came to 18 bases. This CDR3 spans 15 amino acids. CDR3 sequence: CSALILKTGNTEAFF. The CDR3 region has the DNA TGCAGTGCCCTGATCCTAAAGACGGGGAACACTGAAGCTTTCTTT.